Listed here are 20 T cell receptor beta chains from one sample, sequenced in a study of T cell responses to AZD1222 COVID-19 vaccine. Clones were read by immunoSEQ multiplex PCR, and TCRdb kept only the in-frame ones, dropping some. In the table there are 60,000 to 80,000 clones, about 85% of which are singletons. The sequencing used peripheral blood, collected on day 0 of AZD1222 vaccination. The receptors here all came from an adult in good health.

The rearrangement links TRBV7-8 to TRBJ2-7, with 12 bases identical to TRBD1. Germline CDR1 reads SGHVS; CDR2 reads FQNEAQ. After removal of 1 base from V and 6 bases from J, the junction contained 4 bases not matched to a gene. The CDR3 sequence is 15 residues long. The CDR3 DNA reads TGTGCCAGCAGCTTAGTGGGACAGGGGGCTGGCGAGCAGTACTTC. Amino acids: CASSLVGQGAGEQYF.

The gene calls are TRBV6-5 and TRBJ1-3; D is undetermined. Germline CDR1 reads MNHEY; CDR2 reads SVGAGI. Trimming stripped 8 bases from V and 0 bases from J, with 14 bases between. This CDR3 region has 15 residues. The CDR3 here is CASGIQSNSGNTIYF. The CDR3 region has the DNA TGTGCCAGCGGGATCCAAAGTAACTCTGGAAACACCATATATTTT.

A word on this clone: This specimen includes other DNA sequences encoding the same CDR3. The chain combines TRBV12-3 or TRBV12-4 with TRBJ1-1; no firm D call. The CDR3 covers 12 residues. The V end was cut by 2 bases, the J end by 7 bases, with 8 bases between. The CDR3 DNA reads TGTGCCAGCAGTTTACCCCGAAGTGAAGCTTTCTTT. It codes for CASSLPRSEAFF.

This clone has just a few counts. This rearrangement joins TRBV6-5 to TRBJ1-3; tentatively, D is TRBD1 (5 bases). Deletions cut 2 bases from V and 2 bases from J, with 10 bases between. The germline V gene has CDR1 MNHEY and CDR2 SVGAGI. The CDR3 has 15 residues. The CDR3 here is CASSYQGGAGNTIYF. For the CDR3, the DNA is TGTGCCAGCAGTTACCAGGGAGGAGCTGGAAACACCATATATTTT.

The CDR3 DNA follows: TGCAGCGTTGCCCCGGAGGCTGGAAATCAGCCCCAGCATTTT. Amino acid sequence: CSVAPEAGNQPQHF. The chain recombines TRBV29-1 with TRBJ1-5; no definite D call. Germline V lookup: CDR1 SQVTM, CDR2 ANQGSEA. Trimming pared 4 bases from V and 4 bases from J, leaving 14 bases between. The CDR3 loop spans 14 amino acids.

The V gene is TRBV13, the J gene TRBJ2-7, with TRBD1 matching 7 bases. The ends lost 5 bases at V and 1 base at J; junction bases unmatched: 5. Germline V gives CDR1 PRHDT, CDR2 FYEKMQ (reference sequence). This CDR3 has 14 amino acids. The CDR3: CASSRQGESYEQYF. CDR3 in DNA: TGTGCCAGCAGCCGACAGGGAGAGTCCTACGAGCAGTACTTC.

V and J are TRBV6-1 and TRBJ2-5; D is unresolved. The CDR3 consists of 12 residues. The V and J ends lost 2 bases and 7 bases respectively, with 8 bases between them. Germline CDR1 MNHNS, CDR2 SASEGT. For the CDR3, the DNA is TGTGCCAGCAGTGAACCTCTCCGGACCCAGTACTTC. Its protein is CASSEPLRTQYF.

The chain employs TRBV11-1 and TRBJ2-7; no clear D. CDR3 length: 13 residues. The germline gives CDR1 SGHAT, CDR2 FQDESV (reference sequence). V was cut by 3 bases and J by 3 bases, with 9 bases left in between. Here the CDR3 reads CASSLLTGYEQYF. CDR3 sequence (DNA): TGTGCCAGCAGCTTGCTTACGGGCTACGAGCAGTACTTC.

CDR3 in DNA: TGTGCCAGCAGTCCATGGAGCCCGACAGGAAACACCATATATTTT. Residues: CASSPWSPTGNTIYF. The gene calls are TRBV25-1 and TRBJ1-3; D ambiguous. Germline values: CDR1 MGHDK, CDR2 SYGVNS. The CDR3 is 15 residues long. V was trimmed by 5 bases and J by 4 bases, leaving 15 bases between them.

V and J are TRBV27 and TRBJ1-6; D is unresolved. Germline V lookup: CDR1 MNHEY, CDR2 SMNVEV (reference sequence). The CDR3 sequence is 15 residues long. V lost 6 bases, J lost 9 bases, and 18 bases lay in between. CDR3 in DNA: TGTGCCAGCAGCCGAAGCCCCGTCCTTGGTTCACCCCTCCACTTT. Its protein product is CASSRSPVLGSPLHF.

CDR3 in DNA: TGTGCCAGCAGCCCAGGAGCCATGAACACTGAAGCTTTCTTT. Amino acid sequence: CASSPGAMNTEAFF. This chain links TRBV28 with TRBJ1-1, with no clear D. The germline gives CDR1 MDHEN, CDR2 SYDVKM. V was shortened by 6 bases and J by 0 bases, with 11 bases between the two germline ends. CDR3 length equals 14 residues.

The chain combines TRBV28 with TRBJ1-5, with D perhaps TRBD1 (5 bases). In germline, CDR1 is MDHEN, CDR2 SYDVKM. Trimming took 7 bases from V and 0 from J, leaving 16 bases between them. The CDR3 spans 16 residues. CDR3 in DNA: TGTGCCAGCACCAACGCCGGGACTAATAGCAATCAGCCCCAGCATTTT. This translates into CASTNAGTNSNQPQHF.

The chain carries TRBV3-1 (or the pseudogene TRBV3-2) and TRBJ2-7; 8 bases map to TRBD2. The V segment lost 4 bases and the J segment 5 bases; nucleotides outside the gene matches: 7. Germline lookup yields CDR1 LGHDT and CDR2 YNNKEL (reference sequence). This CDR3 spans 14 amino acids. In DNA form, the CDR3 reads TGTGCCAGCAGCCCACGGGGGGGCATGAACGAGCAGTACTTC. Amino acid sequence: CASSPRGGMNEQYF.

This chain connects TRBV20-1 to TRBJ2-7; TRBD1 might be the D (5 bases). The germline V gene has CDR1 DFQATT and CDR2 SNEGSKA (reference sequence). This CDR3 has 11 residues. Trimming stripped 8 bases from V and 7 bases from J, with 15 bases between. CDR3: CSSRSRQEQYF. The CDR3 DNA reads TGCAGTTCCCGTTCCCGACAGGAGCAGTACTTC.

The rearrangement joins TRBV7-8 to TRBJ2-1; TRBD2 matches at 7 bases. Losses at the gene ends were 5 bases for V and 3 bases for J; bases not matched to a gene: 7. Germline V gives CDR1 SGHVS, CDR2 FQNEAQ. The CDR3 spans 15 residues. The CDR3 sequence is CASSDSGRNYNEQFF. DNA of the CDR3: TGTGCCAGCAGCGATAGCGGGCGGAACTACAATGAGCAGTTCTTC.

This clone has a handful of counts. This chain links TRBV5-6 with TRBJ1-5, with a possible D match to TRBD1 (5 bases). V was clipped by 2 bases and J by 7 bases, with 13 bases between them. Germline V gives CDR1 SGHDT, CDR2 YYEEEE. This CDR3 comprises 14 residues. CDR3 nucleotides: TGTGCCAGCAGCTTTGGACGGGAGGGGCAGCCCCAGCATTTT. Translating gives CASSFGREGQPQHF.

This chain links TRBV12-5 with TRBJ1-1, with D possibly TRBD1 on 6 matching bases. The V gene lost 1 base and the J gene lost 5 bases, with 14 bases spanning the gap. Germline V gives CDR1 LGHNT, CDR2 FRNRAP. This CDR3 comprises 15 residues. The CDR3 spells CASGLDVGGGTEAFF. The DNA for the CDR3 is TGTGCTAGTGGTTTGGATGTAGGGGGAGGGACTGAAGCTTTCTTT.

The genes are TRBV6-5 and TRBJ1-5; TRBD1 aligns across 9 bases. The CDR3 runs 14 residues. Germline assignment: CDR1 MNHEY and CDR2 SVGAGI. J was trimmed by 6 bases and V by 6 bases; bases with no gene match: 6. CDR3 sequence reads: CASRPTGGSQPQHF. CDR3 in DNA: TGTGCCAGCAGACCAACAGGGGGCAGTCAGCCCCAGCATTTT.

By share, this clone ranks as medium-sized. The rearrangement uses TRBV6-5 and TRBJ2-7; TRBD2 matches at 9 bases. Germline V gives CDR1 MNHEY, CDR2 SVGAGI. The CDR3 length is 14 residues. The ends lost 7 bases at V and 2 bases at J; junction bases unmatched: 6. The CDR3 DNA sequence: TGTGCCAGCACCCTTACTAGCGGGCCCTACGAGCAGTACTTC. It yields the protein CASTLTSGPYEQYF.

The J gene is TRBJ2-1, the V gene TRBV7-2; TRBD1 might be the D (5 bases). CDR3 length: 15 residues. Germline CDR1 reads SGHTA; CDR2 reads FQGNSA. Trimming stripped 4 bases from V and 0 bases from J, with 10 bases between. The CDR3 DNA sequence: TGTGCCAGCAGCTCCGATGGGGCCTCCTACAATGAGCAGTTCTTC. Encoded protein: CASSSDGASYNEQFF. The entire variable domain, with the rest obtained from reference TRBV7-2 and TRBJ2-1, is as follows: GAGVSQSPSNKVTEKGKDVELRCDPISGHTALYWYRQSLGQGLEFLIYFQGNSAPDKSGLPSDRFSAERTGGSVSTLTIQRTQQEDSAVYLCASSSDGASYNEQFFGPGTRLTVL.